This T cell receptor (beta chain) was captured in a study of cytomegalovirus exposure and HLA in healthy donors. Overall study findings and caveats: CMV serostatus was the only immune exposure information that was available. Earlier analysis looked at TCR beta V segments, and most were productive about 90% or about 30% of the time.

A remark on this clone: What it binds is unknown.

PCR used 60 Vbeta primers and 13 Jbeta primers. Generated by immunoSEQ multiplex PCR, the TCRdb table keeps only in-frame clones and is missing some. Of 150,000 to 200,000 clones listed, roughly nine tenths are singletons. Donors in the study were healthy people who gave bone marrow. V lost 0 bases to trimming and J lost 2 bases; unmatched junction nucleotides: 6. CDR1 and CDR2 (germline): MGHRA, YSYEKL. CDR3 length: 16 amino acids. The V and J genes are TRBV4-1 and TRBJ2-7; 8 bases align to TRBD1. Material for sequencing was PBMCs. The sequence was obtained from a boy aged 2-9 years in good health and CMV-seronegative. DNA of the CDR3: TGCGCCAGCAGCCAAGACGGACAGGGCCCTACCTACGAGCAGTACTTC. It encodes CASSQDGQGPTYEQYF.